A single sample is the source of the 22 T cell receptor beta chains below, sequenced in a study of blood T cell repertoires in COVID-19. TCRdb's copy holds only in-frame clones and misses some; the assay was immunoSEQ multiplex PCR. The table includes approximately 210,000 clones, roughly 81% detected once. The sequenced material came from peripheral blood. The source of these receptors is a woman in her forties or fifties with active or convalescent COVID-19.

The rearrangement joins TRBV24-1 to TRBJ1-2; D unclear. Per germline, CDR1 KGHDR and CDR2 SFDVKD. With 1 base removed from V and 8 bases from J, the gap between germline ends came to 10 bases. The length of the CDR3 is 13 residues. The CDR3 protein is CATSDFRGTGYTF. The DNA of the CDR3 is TGTGCCACCAGTGATTTTCGGGGAACGGGCTACACCTTC.

The CDR3 DNA reads as TGCGCCAGCAGCTCGGGACAGGGAAGCGAGACCCAGTACTTC. This encodes CASSSGQGSETQYF. The genes are TRBV5-1 and TRBJ2-5, with 9 bases matching TRBD1. The V and J ends lost 3 bases and 5 bases, in that order; junction bases with no gene match: 5. CDR1 is SGHRS and CDR2 is YFSETQ in the germline V gene. The CDR3 sequence is 14 residues long.

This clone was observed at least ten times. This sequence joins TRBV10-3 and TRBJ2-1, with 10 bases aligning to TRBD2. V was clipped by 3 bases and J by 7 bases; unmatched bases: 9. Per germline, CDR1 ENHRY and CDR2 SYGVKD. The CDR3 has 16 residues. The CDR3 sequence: CAISDTSGEQGNEQFF. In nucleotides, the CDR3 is TGTGCCATCAGTGATACTAGCGGGGAACAGGGGAATGAGCAGTTCTTC.

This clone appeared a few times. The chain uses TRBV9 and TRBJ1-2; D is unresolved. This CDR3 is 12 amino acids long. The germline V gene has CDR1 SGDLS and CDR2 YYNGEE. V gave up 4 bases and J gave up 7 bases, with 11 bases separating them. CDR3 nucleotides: TGTGCCAGCAGCTCGAGGAGTGTTGGCTACACCTTC. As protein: CASSSRSVGYTF. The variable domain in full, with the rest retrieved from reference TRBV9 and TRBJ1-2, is DSGVTQTPKHLITATGQRVTLRCSPRSGDLSVYWYQQSLDQGLQFLIQYYNGEERAKGNILERFSAQQFPDLHSELNLSSLELGDSALYFCASSSRSVGYTFGSGTRLTVV.

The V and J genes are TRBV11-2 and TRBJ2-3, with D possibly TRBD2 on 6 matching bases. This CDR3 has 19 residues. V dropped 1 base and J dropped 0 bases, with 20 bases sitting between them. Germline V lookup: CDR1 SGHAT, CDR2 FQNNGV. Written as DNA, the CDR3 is TGTGCCAGCAGCTTAGCGCGCGGGAAAGGCGGATCTAGCACAGATACGCAGTATTTT. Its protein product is CASSLARGKGGSSTDTQYF.

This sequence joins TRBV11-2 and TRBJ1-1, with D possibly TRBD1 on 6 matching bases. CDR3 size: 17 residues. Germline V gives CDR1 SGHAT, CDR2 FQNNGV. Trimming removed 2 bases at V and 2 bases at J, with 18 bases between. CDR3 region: CASSLQIARGSNTEAFF. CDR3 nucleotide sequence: TGTGCCAGCAGCTTACAAATAGCCAGGGGTAGTAACACTGAAGCTTTCTTT.

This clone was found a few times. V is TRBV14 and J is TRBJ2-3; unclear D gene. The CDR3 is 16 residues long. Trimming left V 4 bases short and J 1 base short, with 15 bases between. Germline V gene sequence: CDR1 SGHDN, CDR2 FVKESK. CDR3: CASSPASSSRTDTQYF. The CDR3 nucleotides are TGTGCCAGCAGCCCCGCCTCTAGTAGCCGCACAGATACGCAGTATTTT.

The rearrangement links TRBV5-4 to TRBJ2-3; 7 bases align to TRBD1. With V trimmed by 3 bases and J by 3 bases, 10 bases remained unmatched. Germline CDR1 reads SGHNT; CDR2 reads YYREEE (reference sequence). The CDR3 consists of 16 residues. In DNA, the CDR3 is TGTGCCAGCAGCTCGAACGACAGGGTTGAGACAGATACGCAGTATTTT. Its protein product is CASSSNDRVETDTQYF.

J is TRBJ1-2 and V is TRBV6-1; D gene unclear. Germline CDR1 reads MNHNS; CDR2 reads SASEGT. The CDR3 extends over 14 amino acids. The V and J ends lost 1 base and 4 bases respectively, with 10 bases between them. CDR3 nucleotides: TGTGCCAGCAGTGAAGTCAACGCGATCTATGGCTACACCTTC. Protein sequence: CASSEVNAIYGYTF.

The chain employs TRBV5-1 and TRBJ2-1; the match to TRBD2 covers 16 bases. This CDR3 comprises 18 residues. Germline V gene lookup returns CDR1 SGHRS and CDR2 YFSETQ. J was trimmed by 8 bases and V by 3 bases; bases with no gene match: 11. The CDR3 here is CASSSGPGTSGGADEQFF. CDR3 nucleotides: TGCGCCAGCAGCTCGGGTCCCGGGACTAGCGGGGGGGCCGATGAGCAGTTCTTC.

The CDR3 nucleotides are TGTGCCACCAGTGATGGGCTAGCGGGAGTGCCTGTGGGCACAGATACGCAGTATTTT. This translates into CATSDGLAGVPVGTDTQYF. The chain uses TRBV24-1 and TRBJ2-3; the match to TRBD2 covers 10 bases. After removal of 3 bases from V and 1 base from J, the junction contained 12 bases not matched to a gene. Germline V gives CDR1 KGHDR, CDR2 SFDVKD. This CDR3 contains 19 residues.

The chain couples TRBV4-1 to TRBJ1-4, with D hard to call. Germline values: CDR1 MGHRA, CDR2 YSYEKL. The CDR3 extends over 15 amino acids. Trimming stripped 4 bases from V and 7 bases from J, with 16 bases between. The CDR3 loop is CASSLGSGGFEKLFF. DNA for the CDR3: TGCGCCAGCAGCCTGGGATCGGGAGGTTTTGAAAAACTGTTTTTT.

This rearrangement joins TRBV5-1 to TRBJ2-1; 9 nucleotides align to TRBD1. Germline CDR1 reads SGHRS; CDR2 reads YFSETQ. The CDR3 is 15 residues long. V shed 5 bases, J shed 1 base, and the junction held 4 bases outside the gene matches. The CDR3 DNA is TGCGCCAGCAGGGGACAGGGAGCTTCCTACAATGAGCAGTTCTTC. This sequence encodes CASRGQGASYNEQFF. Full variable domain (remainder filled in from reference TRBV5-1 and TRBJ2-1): KAGVTQTPRYLIKTRGQQVTLSCSPISGHRSVSWYQQTPGQGLQFLFEYFSETQRNKGNFPGRFSGRQFSNSRSEMNVSTLELGDSALYLCASRGQGASYNEQFFGPGTRLTVL.

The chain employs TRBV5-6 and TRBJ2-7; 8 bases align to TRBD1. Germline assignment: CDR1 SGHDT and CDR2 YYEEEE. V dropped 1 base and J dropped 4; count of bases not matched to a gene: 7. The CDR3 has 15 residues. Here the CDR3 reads CASSLFGQGSYEQYF. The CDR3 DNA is TGTGCCAGCAGCTTGTTTGGACAGGGATCTTACGAGCAGTACTTC.

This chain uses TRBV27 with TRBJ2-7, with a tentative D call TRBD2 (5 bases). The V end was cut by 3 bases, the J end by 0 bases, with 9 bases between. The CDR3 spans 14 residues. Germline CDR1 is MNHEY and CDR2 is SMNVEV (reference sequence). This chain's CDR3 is CASSFSGSSYEQYF. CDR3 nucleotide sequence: TGTGCCAGCAGTTTCAGCGGAAGCTCCTACGAGCAGTACTTC.

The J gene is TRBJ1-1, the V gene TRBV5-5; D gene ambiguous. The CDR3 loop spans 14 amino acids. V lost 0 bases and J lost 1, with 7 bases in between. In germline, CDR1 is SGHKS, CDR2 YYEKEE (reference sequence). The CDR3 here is CASSLVQRNTEAFF. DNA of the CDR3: TGTGCCAGCAGCTTGGTACAGAGGAACACTGAAGCTTTCTTT.

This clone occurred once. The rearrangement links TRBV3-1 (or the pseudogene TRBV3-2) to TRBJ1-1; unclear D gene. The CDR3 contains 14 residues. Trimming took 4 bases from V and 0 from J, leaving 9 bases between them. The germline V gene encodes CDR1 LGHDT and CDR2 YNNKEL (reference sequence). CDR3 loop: CASSLLLLNTEAFF. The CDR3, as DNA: TGTGCCAGCAGCCTTTTACTGCTGAACACTGAAGCTTTCTTT.

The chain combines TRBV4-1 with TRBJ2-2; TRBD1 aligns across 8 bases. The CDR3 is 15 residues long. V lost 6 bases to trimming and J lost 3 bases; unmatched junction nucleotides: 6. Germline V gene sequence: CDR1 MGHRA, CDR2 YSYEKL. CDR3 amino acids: CASSDRGRHTGELFF. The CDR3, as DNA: TGCGCCAGCAGTGACAGGGGAAGGCACACCGGGGAGCTGTTTTTT.

CDR3 sequence reads: CASSEIAPGSATNEKLFF. CDR3 nucleotide sequence: TGTGCCAGCAGTGAAATTGCTCCGGGGTCGGCAACTAATGAAAAACTGTTTTTT. V and J are TRBV2 and TRBJ1-4; D is unresolved. The V gene's germline CDR1 is SNHLY and CDR2 FYNNEI. This CDR3 comprises 18 residues. Trimming took off 2 bases at V and 0 bases at J, with 16 bases between the two ends.

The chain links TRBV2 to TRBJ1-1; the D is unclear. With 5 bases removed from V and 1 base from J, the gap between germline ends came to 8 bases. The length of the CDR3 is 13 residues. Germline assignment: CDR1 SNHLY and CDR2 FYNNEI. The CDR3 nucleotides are TGTGCCAGCAGTACCGAGAAGAACACTGAAGCTTTCTTT. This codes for CASSTEKNTEAFF.

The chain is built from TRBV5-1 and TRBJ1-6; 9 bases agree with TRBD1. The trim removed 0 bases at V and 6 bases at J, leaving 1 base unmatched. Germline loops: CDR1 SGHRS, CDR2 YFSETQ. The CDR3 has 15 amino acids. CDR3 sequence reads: CASSLATGGNSPLHF. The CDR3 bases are TGCGCCAGCAGCTTGGCGACAGGGGGTAATTCACCCCTCCACTTT.

The DNA of the CDR3 is TGCGCCAGCAGCATGGCCGGGACTAGCGTTTCAGATACGCAGTATTTT. Translating gives CASSMAGTSVSDTQYF. The chain has TRBV5-1 and TRBJ2-3, with 10 bases identical to TRBD2. Germline assignment: CDR1 SGHRS and CDR2 YFSETQ. After removal of 4 bases from V and 4 bases from J, the junction contained 9 bases not matched to a gene. The CDR3 has 16 amino acids. Full variable domain (missing parts from reference TRBV5-1 and TRBJ2-3): KAGVTQTPRYLIKTRGQQVTLSCSPISGHRSVSWYQQTPGQGLQFLFEYFSETQRNKGNFPGRFSGRQFSNSRSEMNVSTLELGDSALYLCASSMAGTSVSDTQYFGPGTRLTVL.